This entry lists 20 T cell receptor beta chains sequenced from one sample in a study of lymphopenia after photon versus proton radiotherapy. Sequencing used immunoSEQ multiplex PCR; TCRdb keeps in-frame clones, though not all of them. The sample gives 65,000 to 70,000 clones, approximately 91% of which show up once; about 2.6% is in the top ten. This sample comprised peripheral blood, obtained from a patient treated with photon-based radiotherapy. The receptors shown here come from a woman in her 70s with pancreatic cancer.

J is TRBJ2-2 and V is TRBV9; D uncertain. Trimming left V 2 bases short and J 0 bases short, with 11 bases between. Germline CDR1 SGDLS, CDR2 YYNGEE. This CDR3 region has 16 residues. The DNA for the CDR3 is TGTGCCAGCAGCGTTATAGGAATCGCGAACACCGGGGAGCTGTTTTTT. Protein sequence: CASSVIGIANTGELFF. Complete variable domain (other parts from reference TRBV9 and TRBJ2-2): DSGVTQTPKHLITATGQRVTLRCSPRSGDLSVYWYQQSLDQGLQFLIQYYNGEERAKGNILERFSAQQFPDLHSELNLSSLELGDSALYFCASSVIGIANTGELFFGEGSRLTVL.

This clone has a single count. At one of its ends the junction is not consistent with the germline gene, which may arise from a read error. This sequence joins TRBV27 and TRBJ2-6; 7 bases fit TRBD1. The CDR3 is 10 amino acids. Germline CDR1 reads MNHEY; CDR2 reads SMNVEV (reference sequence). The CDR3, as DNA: TGTGCCAGCAGGAGGGACAGTAAAGATTTC. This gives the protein CASRRDSKDF.

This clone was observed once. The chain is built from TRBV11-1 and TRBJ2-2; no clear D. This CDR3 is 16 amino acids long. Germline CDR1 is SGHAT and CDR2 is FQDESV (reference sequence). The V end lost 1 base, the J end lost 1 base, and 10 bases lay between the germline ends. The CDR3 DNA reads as TGTGCCAGCAGCTTAGTCGGCCCTCTGAACACCGGGGAGCTGTTTTTT. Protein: CASSLVGPLNTGELFF.

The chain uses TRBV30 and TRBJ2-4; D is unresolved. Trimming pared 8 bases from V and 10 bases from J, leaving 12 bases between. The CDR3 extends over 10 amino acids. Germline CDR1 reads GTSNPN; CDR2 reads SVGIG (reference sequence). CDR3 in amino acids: CAQDGPIQYF. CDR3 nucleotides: TGTGCCCAGGACGGTCCGATTCAGTACTTC. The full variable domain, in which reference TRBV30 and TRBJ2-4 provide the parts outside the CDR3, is SQTIHQWPATLVQPVGSPLSLECTVEGTSNPNLYWYRQAAGRGLQLLFYSVGIGQISSEVPQNLSASRPQDRQFILSSKKLLLSDSGFYLCAQDGPIQYFGAGTRLSVL.

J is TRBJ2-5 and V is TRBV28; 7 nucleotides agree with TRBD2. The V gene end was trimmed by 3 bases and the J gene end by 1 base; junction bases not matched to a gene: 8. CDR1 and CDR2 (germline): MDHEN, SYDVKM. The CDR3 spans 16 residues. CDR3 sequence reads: CASSFRLAAIQETQYF. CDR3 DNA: TGTGCCAGCAGTTTCCGGCTAGCGGCCATCCAAGAGACCCAGTACTTC.

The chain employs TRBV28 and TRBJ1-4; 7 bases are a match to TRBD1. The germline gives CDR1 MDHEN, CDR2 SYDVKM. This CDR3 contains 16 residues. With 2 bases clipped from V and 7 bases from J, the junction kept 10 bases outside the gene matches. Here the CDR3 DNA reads TGTGCCAGCAGTTTAGAAGGGGGCGGTTATTCTGAAAAACTGTTTTTT. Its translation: CASSLEGGGYSEKLFF.

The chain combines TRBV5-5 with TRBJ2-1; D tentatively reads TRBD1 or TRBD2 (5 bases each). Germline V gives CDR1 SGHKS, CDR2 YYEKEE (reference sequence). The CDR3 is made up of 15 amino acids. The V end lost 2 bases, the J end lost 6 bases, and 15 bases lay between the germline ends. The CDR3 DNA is TGTGCCAGCAGCTTTCGGGGCTCCACGGGCAATGAGCAGTTCTTC. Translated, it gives CASSFRGSTGNEQFF.

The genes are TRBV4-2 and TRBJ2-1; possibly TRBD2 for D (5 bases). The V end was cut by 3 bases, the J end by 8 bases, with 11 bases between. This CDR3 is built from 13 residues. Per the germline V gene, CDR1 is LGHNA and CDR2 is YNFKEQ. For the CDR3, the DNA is TGTGCCAGCAGCCATACCTCCGGGGATGAGCAGTTCTTC. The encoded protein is CASSHTSGDEQFF.

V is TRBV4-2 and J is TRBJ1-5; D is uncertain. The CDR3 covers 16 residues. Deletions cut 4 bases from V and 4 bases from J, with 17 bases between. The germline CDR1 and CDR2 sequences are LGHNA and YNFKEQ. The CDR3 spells CASSPEDPGRNQPQHF. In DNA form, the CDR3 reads TGTGCCAGCAGCCCCGAAGACCCCGGACGAAATCAGCCCCAGCATTTT.

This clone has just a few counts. The chain's CDR3 is CASSGGATGELFF. CDR3 bases: TGTGCCAGCAGTGGAGGGGCGACCGGGGAGCTGTTTTTT. This chain links TRBV2 with TRBJ2-2; TRBD1 or TRBD2 may be the D gene (5 bases each). Germline V gives CDR1 SNHLY, CDR2 FYNNEI. V was cut by 4 bases and J by 5 bases, with 8 bases left in between. This CDR3 spans 13 amino acids. The full variable domain, completed using reference TRBV2 and TRBJ2-2, is EPEVTQTPSHQVTQMGQEVILRCVPISNHLYFYWYRQILGQKVEFLVSFYNNEISEKSEIFDDQFSVERPDGSNFTLKIRSTKLEDSAMYFCASSGGATGELFFGEGSRLTVL.

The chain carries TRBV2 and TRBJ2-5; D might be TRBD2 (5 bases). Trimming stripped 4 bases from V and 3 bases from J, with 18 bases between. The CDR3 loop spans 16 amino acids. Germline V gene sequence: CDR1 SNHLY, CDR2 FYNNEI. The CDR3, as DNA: TGTGCCAGCAGTGTTACTGGCGGGCAGGCGGAAGAGACCCAGTACTTC. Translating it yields CASSVTGGQAEETQYF.

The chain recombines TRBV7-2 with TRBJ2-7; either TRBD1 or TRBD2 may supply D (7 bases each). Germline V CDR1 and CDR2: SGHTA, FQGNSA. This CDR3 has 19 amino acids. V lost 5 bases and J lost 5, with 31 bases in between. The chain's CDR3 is CASSRRAGLRSPGGDEQYF. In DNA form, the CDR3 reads TGTGCCAGCAGCCGCCGGGCGGGCCTACGTAGTCCAGGGGGGGACGAGCAGTACTTC.

The CDR3 sequence: CASSNSRARNTEAFF. CDR3 bases: TGTGCCAGCAGTAACTCCAGGGCCAGGAACACTGAAGCTTTCTTT. The rearrangement links TRBV28 to TRBJ1-1; a possible D gene is TRBD1 (5 bases). Germline V gives CDR1 MDHEN, CDR2 SYDVKM. V was pared by 5 bases and J by 1 base, with 14 bases between. The CDR3 is made up of 15 amino acids.

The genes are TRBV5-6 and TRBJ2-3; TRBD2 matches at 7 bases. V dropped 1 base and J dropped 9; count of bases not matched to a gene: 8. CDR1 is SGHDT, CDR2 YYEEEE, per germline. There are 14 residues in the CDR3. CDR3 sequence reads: CASSLMTSSGTQYF. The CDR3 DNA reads TGTGCCAGCAGCTTGATGACTAGCTCTGGCACGCAGTATTTT.

CDR3: CASSKAGGLPYEQYF. CDR3 sequence (DNA): TGTGCCAGCAGCAAAGCCGGGGGGCTCCCCTACGAGCAGTACTTC. J is TRBJ2-7 and V is TRBV21-1; the DNA was not compared with TRBD2, the D call given in the table. TRBV21-1 is a recognized pseudogene. CDR3 size: 15 residues.

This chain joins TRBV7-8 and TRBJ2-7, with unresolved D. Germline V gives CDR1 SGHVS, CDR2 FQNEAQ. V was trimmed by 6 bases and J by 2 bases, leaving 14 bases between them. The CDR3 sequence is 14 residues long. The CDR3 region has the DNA TGTGCCAGCAGACCACCCGGGCCCACCTACGAGCAGTACTTC. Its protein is CASRPPGPTYEQYF.

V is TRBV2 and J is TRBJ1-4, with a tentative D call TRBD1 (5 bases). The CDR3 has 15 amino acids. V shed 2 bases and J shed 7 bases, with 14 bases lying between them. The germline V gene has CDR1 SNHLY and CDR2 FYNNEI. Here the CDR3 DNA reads TGTGCCAGCAGTGAACTTGGGCAGGGTGCTGAAAAACTGTTTTTT. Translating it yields CASSELGQGAEKLFF.

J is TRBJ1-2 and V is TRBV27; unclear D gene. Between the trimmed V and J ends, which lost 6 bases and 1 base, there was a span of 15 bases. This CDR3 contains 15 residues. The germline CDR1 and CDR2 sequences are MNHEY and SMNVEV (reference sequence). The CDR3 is CASRSQEINNYGYTF. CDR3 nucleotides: TGTGCCAGCAGATCCCAGGAAATTAATAACTATGGCTACACCTTC.

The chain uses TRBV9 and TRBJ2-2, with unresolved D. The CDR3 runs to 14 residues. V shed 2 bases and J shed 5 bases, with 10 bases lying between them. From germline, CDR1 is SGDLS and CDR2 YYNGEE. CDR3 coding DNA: TGTGCCAGCAGCGTGCCGGAGAGGACCGGGGAGCTGTTTTTT. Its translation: CASSVPERTGELFF.

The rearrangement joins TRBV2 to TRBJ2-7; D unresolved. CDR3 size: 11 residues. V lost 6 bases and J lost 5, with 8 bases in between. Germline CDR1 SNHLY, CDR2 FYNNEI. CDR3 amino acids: CASSYTHEQYF. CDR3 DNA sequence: TGTGCCAGCAGCTATACTCACGAGCAGTACTTC. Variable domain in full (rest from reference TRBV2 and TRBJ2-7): EPEVTQTPSHQVTQMGQEVILRCVPISNHLYFYWYRQILGQKVEFLVSFYNNEISEKSEIFDDQFSVERPDGSNFTLKIRSTKLEDSAMYFCASSYTHEQYFGPGTRLTVT.